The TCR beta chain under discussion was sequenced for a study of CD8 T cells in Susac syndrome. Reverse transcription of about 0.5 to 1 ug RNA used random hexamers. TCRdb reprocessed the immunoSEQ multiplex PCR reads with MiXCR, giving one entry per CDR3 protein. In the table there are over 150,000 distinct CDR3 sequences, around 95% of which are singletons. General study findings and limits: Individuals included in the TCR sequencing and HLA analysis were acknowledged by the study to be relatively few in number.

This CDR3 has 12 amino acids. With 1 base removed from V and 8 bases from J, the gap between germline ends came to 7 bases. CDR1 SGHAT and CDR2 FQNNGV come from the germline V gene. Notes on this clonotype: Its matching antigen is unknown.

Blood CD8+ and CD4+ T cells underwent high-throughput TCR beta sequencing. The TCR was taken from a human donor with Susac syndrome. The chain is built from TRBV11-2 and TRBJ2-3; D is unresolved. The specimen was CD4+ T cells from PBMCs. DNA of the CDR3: TGTGCCAGCAGCTTAGCCCATGTTACGCAGTATTTT. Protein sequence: CASSLAHVTQYF.